Each of the 7 T cell receptor beta chains below was sequenced from the same sample in a study of T cell responses to AZD1222 COVID-19 vaccine. The data were produced by immunoSEQ multiplex PCR, yet TCRdb's version contains in-frame clones alone and is incomplete. The sample carries about 130,000 clones, 88% recorded once. The source was peripheral blood, collected on day 0 of AZD1222 vaccination. These receptor sequences come from an adult in good health.

The rearrangement links TRBV4-1 to TRBJ2-3; 9 bases agree with TRBD2. The length of the CDR3 is 18 residues. J gave up 4 bases and V 1 base, and 12 bases lay outside the gene matches. Germline lookup yields CDR1 MGHRA and CDR2 YSYEKL. Here the CDR3 DNA reads TGCGCCAGCAGCCAAGCTATCAGAAGCGGGGGGCCCCCAGATACGCAGTATTTT. Translation gives CASSQAIRSGGPPDTQYF.

The chain recombines TRBV2 with TRBJ2-3; D gene ambiguous. V was pared by 6 bases and J by 2 bases, with 6 bases between. The CDR3 is 12 amino acids. Germline V gene sequence: CDR1 SNHLY, CDR2 FYNNEI. CDR3 region: CASRDNTDTQYF. The CDR3 nucleotides are TGTGCCAGCAGAGACAACACAGATACGCAGTATTTT.

This CDR3 is CASSEIGNYGYTF. CDR3 nucleotides: TGTGCCAGCAGTGAAATTGGAAACTATGGCTACACCTTC. The J gene is TRBJ1-2, the V gene TRBV6-1, with unresolved D. CDR3 length: 13 residues. Germline CDR1 reads MNHNS; CDR2 reads SASEGT. V lost 2 bases to trimming and J lost 2 bases, with 6 bases between them.

J is TRBJ1-5 and V is TRBV27; D is possibly TRBD1 (6 bases). Trimming shortened V by 7 bases and J by 4 bases, and 8 bases separated the two germline ends. Germline CDR1 and CDR2: MNHEY and SMNVEV (reference sequence). The CDR3 has 12 amino acids. CDR3 protein: CASMTGNQPQHF. Written as DNA, the CDR3 is TGTGCCAGCATGACAGGAAATCAGCCCCAGCATTTT.

V gene TRBV6-2 or TRBV6-3 combines with J gene TRBJ1-1; D unclear. The germline V and J ends were trimmed by 2 bases and 4 bases, with 5 bases remaining between them. Germline values: CDR1 MNHEY, CDR2 SVGEGT. The CDR3 covers 12 residues. The CDR3 DNA is TGTGCCAGCAGTTACGGGTCCACTGAAGCTTTCTTT. Translated, it gives CASSYGSTEAFF.

This clone was found a few times. The V call is TRBV19, the J call TRBJ2-1; tentative D call: TRBD2 (6 bases). Trimming cost V 6 bases and J 8 bases, with 20 bases left between them. The CDR3 totals 15 residues. Germline values: CDR1 LNHDA, CDR2 SQIVND (reference sequence). The CDR3 protein is CASSLALASWDEQFF. The CDR3 region has the DNA TGTGCCAGTAGCCTAGCCCTAGCGTCCTGGGATGAGCAGTTCTTC.

This chain connects TRBV5-1 to TRBJ2-2; D call uncertain. Trimming removed 0 bases at V and 4 bases at J, with 7 bases between. The CDR3 consists of 14 residues. Germline V gene data show CDR1 as SGHRS and CDR2 as YFSETQ. As DNA, the CDR3 is TGCGCCAGCAGCTTGGGATGGTCCACCGGGGAGCTGTTTTTT. This encodes CASSLGWSTGELFF. The variable domain in full, completed from reference TRBV5-1 and TRBJ2-2, reads KAGVTQTPRYLIKTRGQQVTLSCSPISGHRSVSWYQQTPGQGLQFLFEYFSETQRNKGNFPGRFSGRQFSNSRSEMNVSTLELGDSALYLCASSLGWSTGELFFGEGSRLTVL.